This T cell receptor beta chain emerged from a study of CD8+ T cells in alopecia areata. The authors extracted RNA and reverse transcribed it into cDNA as the sequencing template. Assay: immunoSEQ multiplex PCR; the TCRdb copy retains only in-frame clones and omits some. The data show some 120,000 clones, with under 65% seen just once and around 6% held by the top ten. The sample's treatment: oral pan-JAK inhibitor, 5-10 mg twice daily. This clone was observed a handful of times. Its specificity is unknown. Findings and caveats of the study: Affected lesional scalp, above all in alopecia totalis/universalis, was more clonal than normal scalp. Clarity of TCR sharing across patients fell short of that in mice, possibly HLA-related.

The length of the CDR3 is 16 residues. V was pared by 2 bases and J by 2 bases, with 4 bases of the junction left unmatched. CDR1 is SGHDT and CDR2 is YYEEEE in the germline V gene. J is TRBJ2-2 and V is TRBV5-6; 9 bases are shared with TRBD2. The clonotype comes from a human donor with alopecia areata. The source was CD4+ T cells sorted from blood, collected at week 4, from a patient treated with tofacitinib. This CDR3 reads CASSFRLAENTGELFF. CDR3 coding DNA: TGTGCCAGCAGCTTTCGACTAGCGGAAAACACCGGGGAGCTGTTTTTT.